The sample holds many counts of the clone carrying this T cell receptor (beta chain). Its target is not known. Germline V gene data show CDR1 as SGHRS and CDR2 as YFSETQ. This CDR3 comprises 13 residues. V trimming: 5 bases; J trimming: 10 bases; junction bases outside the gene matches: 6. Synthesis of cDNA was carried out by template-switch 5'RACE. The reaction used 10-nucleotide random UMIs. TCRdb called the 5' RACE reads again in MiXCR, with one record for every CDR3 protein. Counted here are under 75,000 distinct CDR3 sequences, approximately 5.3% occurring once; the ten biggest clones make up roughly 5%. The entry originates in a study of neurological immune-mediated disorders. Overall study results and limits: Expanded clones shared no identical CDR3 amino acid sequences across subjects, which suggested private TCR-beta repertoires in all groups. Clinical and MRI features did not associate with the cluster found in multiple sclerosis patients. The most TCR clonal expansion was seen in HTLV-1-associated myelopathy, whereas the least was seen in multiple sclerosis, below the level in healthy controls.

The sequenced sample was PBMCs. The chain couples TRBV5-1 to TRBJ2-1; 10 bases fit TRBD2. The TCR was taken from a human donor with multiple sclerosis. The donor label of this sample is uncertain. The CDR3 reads CASSSIAGGEQFF. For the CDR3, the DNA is TGCGCCAGCAGTTCTATAGCGGGGGGCGAGCAGTTCTTC.